What follows are 9 T cell receptor beta chains derived from one specimen sequenced in a study of identical twins. TCRdb passed the 5' RACE reads through MiXCR, listing each CDR3 protein once. Here the sample spans some 1,700,000 distinct CDR3 sequences, about 32% being singletons. The specimen sequenced was cord blood. The receptor set was obtained from a newborn girl in good health.

This clonotype was counted between two and nine times. The rearrangement links TRBV20-1 to TRBJ2-1; 8 bases are shared with TRBD2. In germline, CDR1 is DFQATT, CDR2 SNEGSKA (reference sequence). The V segment lost 5 bases and the J segment 4 bases; nucleotides outside the gene matches: 22. The CDR3 totals 19 residues. The CDR3 nucleotides read TGCAGTGCTGTCATCACCGCATTCGAGCCGGGACTAGGGTACAATGAGCAGTTCTTC. Protein: CSAVITAFEPGLGYNEQFF.

The chain has TRBV5-1 and TRBJ2-7; TRBD2 matches at 9 bases. Germline V gives CDR1 SGHRS, CDR2 YFSETQ. The CDR3 has 15 amino acids. Trimming cost V 7 bases and J 7 bases; bases outside gene matches: 15. CDR3: CASLARAGGGNEQYF. DNA for the CDR3: TGCGCCAGCCTCGCTCGAGCGGGAGGAGGCAATGAGCAGTACTTC.

The V and J genes are TRBV9 and TRBJ2-2; D uncertain. V was clipped by 0 bases and J by 2 bases, with 8 bases between them. The CDR3 covers 15 residues. The germline V gene has CDR1 SGDLS and CDR2 YYNGEE. The DNA of the CDR3 is TGTGCCAGCAGCGTAGCAGGCATTAACACCGGGGAGCTGTTTTTT. Translated, it gives CASSVAGINTGELFF. Full variable domain (missing parts from reference TRBV9 and TRBJ2-2): DSGVTQTPKHLITATGQRVTLRCSPRSGDLSVYWYQQSLDQGLQFLIQYYNGEERAKGNILERFSAQQFPDLHSELNLSSLELGDSALYFCASSVAGINTGELFFGEGSRLTVL.

This clonotype has a count of ten or more. DNA of the CDR3: TGCGCCAGCAGCCGGGTCATGAACACTGAAGCTTTCTTT. Translating it yields CASSRVMNTEAFF. V and J are TRBV4-1 and TRBJ1-1; D is unresolved. This CDR3 comprises 13 residues. The germline CDR1 and CDR2 sequences are MGHRA and YSYEKL. V was cut by 4 bases and J by 0 bases, with 6 bases left in between.

The gene calls are TRBV4-2 and TRBJ2-5; 10 bases line up with TRBD2. The germline V gene encodes CDR1 LGHNA and CDR2 YNFKEQ. The CDR3 runs to 20 residues. V lost 3 bases, J lost 4 bases, and 20 bases stayed unmatched. As DNA, the CDR3 is TGTGCCAGCAGCCAGCTCCGGGGAGCGGGGGGGCTTGGGGTTGTAGAGACCCAGTACTTC. Amino acids: CASSQLRGAGGLGVVETQYF.

The V gene is TRBV12-3 or TRBV12-4, the J gene TRBJ2-1, with 10 bases that match TRBD2. This CDR3 comprises 16 residues. Germline trimming cut 6 bases from V and 4 bases from J; bases unmatched to any gene: 9. CDR3: CASRARRSGGYNEQFF. For the CDR3, the DNA is TGTGCCAGCAGAGCCAGGCGTAGCGGGGGGTACAATGAGCAGTTCTTC.

This chain joins TRBV12-3 or TRBV12-4 and TRBJ2-1; 10 bases are a match to TRBD1. The CDR3 loop spans 17 amino acids. V was clipped by 1 base and J by 3 bases; unmatched bases: 6. The CDR3: CASSLERGQGNYNEQFF. DNA of the CDR3: TGTGCCAGCAGTTTAGAGAGGGGACAGGGGAACTACAATGAGCAGTTCTTC.

About this clonotype itself: Given a much more abundant clone one base away, this may be a read error. The chain has TRBV28 and TRBJ2-7, with D possibly being TRBD1 (7 bases). Germline lookup yields CDR1 MDHEN and CDR2 SYDVKM. There are 12 residues in the CDR3. In nucleotides, the CDR3 is TGTGCCTGCAGGGGGGTCTCCTACGAGCAGTACTTC. Translation gives CACRGVSYEQYF.

This clonotype occurred a few times. The rearrangement links TRBV6-6 to TRBJ2-7, with 9 nucleotides matching TRBD1. The CDR3 is 16 residues long. V shed 4 bases, J shed 3 bases, and the junction held 10 bases outside the gene matches. CDR1 is MNHNY and CDR2 is SVGAGI in the germline V gene (reference sequence). The CDR3 DNA is TGTGCCAGCAGTTCCCCATTGGACAGGGGAATCTACGAGCAGTACTTC. Residues: CASSSPLDRGIYEQYF.